A selection of T cell receptor beta chains follows, all from one sample in a study of T cell repertoires in cytomegalovirus infection. A single record per CDR3 protein comes from TCRdb applying MiXCR to the reads. The table lists 450,000 to 600,000 distinct CDR3 sequences, roughly 12% of them singletons. The sample consisted of PBMCs. These receptors came from a human donor in good health (CMV status not recorded). Some clones in this sample may be carry-over from other donors' samples. Both conserved end residues are part of each CDR3. Fields, in order: J gene, V gene, D gene, clone size, CDR3 protein, CDR3 DNA. A D gene is named only where the DNA matches it firmly. Clone size is given for some rows only: seen once, a few or many times, or a class if the clone is expanded.

j_gene: TRBJ2-1; v_gene: TRBV7-3; d_gene: TRBD2; abundance: many; CDR3aa: CASSILAGAYNEQFF; CDR3nt: TGTGCCAGCAGCATATTAGCGGGAGCGTACAATGAGCAGTTCTTC
j_gene: TRBJ2-7; v_gene: TRBV18; d_gene: TRBD2; abundance: many; CDR3aa: CASSPPGGGEQYF; CDR3nt: TGTGCCAGCTCACCCCCGGGGGGGGGCGAGCAGTACTTC
j_gene: TRBJ2-2; v_gene: TRBV5-4; d_gene: TRBD2; abundance: many; CDR3aa: CASSLVAGQSGGELFF; CDR3nt: TGTGCCAGCAGCTTGGTAGCGGGGCAATCGGGCGGGGAGCTGTTTTTT
j_gene: TRBJ2-3; v_gene: TRBV14; d_gene: .; abundance: many; CDR3aa: CASSRLPGQATDTQYF; CDR3nt: TGTGCCAGCAGCCGCCTACCGGGACAAGCCACAGATACGCAGTATTTT
j_gene: TRBJ1-2; v_gene: TRBV12-3/TRBV12-4; d_gene: TRBD1; abundance: .; CDR3aa: CTSSLTGGRGYTF; CDR3nt: TGTACCAGCAGCCTGACAGGGGGCAGAGGCTACACCTTC
j_gene: TRBJ1-1; v_gene: TRBV19; d_gene: .; abundance: .; CDR3aa: CASSIKVERAEAFF; CDR3nt: TGTGCCAGTAGTATCAAGGTTGAGAGGGCTGAAGCTTTCTTT
j_gene: TRBJ2-7; v_gene: TRBV29-1; d_gene: TRBD2; abundance: .; CDR3aa: CSAGGGDEQYF; CDR3nt: TGCAGCGCTGGGGGGGGGGATGAGCAGTACTTC
j_gene: TRBJ2-5; v_gene: TRBV2; d_gene: .; abundance: many; CDR3aa: CASSSQGPAETQYF; CDR3nt: TGTGCCAGCAGTTCCCAGGGGCCAGCAGAGACCCAGTACTTC
j_gene: TRBJ2-1; v_gene: TRBV7-3; d_gene: TRBD2; abundance: many; CDR3aa: CASSLWGGSEQFF; CDR3nt: TGTGCCAGCAGCTTATGGGGGGGGAGTGAGCAGTTCTTC
j_gene: TRBJ1-2; v_gene: TRBV7-2; d_gene: .; abundance: many; CDR3aa: CASSLSGYGYTF; CDR3nt: TGTGCCAGCAGCTTGAGTGGGTATGGCTACACCTTC
j_gene: TRBJ2-1; v_gene: TRBV7-2; d_gene: .; abundance: many; CDR3aa: CASSSPGRRNEQFF; CDR3nt: TGTGCCAGCAGCTCTCCAGGAAGGCGGAATGAGCAGTTCTTC
j_gene: TRBJ1-2; v_gene: TRBV9; d_gene: TRBD1; abundance: .; CDR3aa: CASSALGQGTPNYGYTF; CDR3nt: TGTGCCAGCAGCGCCTTAGGACAGGGAACTCCTAACTATGGCTACACCTTC
j_gene: TRBJ2-7; v_gene: TRBV10-3; d_gene: .; abundance: many; CDR3aa: CAISSGASASYEQYF; CDR3nt: TGTGCCATCAGCTCAGGGGCATCAGCGAGCTACGAGCAGTACTTC
j_gene: TRBJ2-5; v_gene: TRBV3-1; d_gene: TRBD1; abundance: few; CDR3aa: CASSLGRTGWRETQYF; CDR3nt: TGTGCCAGCAGCCTGGGACGGACAGGGTGGAGAGAGACCCAGTACTTC
j_gene: TRBJ2-3; v_gene: TRBV6-6; d_gene: .; abundance: .; CDR3aa: CASSAVPAGSTDTQYF; CDR3nt: TGTGCCAGCAGTGCGGTCCCGGCAGGGAGTACAGATACGCAGTATTTT
j_gene: TRBJ2-7; v_gene: TRBV27; d_gene: .; abundance: many; CDR3aa: CASSLRGNYEQYF; CDR3nt: TGTGCCAGCAGCCTCCGGGGTAACTACGAGCAGTACTTC
j_gene: TRBJ2-7; v_gene: TRBV12-3/TRBV12-4; d_gene: TRBD2; abundance: .; CDR3aa: CASSIAGTSSYYEQYF; CDR3nt: TGTGCCAGCAGTATAGCCGGGACTAGCTCCTACTACGAGCAGTACTTC
j_gene: TRBJ1-2; v_gene: TRBV20-1; d_gene: .; abundance: .; CDR3aa: CSASPLRDGGYTF; CDR3nt: TGCAGTGCTAGCCCCCTGCGGGACGGCGGCTACACCTTC
j_gene: TRBJ2-3; v_gene: TRBV6-5; d_gene: .; abundance: many; CDR3aa: CASSYPGTDTQYF; CDR3nt: TGTGCCAGCAGTTACCCCGGGACAGATACGCAGTATTTT
j_gene: TRBJ1-1; v_gene: TRBV6-6; d_gene: .; abundance: many; CDR3aa: CASSYSNSPLGTEAFF; CDR3nt: TGTGCCAGCAGTTACTCGAATAGTCCGCTCGGGACTGAAGCTTTCTTT
j_gene: TRBJ1-2; v_gene: TRBV25-1; d_gene: TRBD1; abundance: many; CDR3aa: CASSAWDRNYGYTF; CDR3nt: TGTGCCAGCAGTGCTTGGGACAGGAACTATGGCTACACCTTC
j_gene: TRBJ2-7; v_gene: TRBV7-9; d_gene: TRBD2; abundance: many; CDR3aa: CASAGGDPYEQYF; CDR3nt: TGTGCCAGCGCTGGGGGGGATCCCTACGAGCAGTACTTC
j_gene: TRBJ1-1; v_gene: TRBV12-3/TRBV12-4; d_gene: .; abundance: many; CDR3aa: CASRRIFGDTEAFF; CDR3nt: TGTGCCAGCAGACGCATATTTGGGGACACTGAAGCTTTCTTT
j_gene: TRBJ2-3; v_gene: TRBV7-6; d_gene: TRBD2; abundance: many; CDR3aa: CASSLGGAKDTQYF; CDR3nt: TGTGCCAGCAGCCTCGGGGGGGCTAAAGATACGCAGTATTTT
j_gene: TRBJ1-4; v_gene: TRBV7-2; d_gene: TRBD1; abundance: many; CDR3aa: CASGKTGASEKLFF; CDR3nt: TGTGCCAGCGGAAAGACAGGGGCAAGTGAAAAACTGTTTTTT
j_gene: TRBJ2-2; v_gene: TRBV10-3; d_gene: .; abundance: few; CDR3aa: CAISGNRVSTGELFF; CDR3nt: TGTGCCATCAGTGGGAACAGGGTATCTACCGGGGAGCTGTTTTTT